The clone carrying this TCR beta chain was found many times. For TCR beta, libraries came from iRepertoire HTBI primers and Arm-PCR of CDR3 regions. From the multiplex PCR reads, TCRdb called clonotypes with MiXCR, one entry per CDR3 protein. There are hundreds of thousands of distinct CDR3 sequences in the sample; about 22% occur only once, and 7.1% lies in the top ten. The data belong to a study of regulatory T cells in long-lasting Graves disease. Study at large: Positivity for TSH receptor antibodies plus over 5 years of antithyroid drugs meant persistent Graves' disease.

The sample's time point: persistent/refractory GD, antithyroid drugs over 5 years with positive TRAb. PBMCs were the source of the RNA used for TCR sequencing. The origin of this receptor is a female donor with Graves disease. The sample was peripheral blood mononuclear cells (PBMCs), taken when the disease was refractory, from a patient treated with antithyroid drugs.

CDR3 DNA sequence: TGTGCCAGCAGTGAAGCGGTACTCTACGAGCAGTACTTC. Its protein product is CASSEAVLYEQYF. The rearrangement links TRBV6-1 to TRBJ2-7; the D is unclear. In germline, CDR1 is MNHNS, CDR2 SASEGT. Trimming took 0 bases from V and 3 from J, leaving 6 bases between them. The length of the CDR3 is 13 residues.